Shown below are 11 T cell receptor beta chains from a single sample sequenced in a study of cytomegalovirus exposure and HLA in healthy donors. Primers: 60 Vbeta forward and 13 Jbeta reverse. Data came from immunoSEQ multiplex PCR; TCRdb stores just in-frame clones and leaves some out. The repertoire holds roughly 120,000 clones, with about 72% as singletons. The sequenced sample was PBMCs. Every receptor here comes from a man aged 25-45 years in good health and CMV-seropositive.

This clone occurred a few times. At the DNA level, this CDR3 is encoded by other sequences in the same sample as well. The rearrangement uses TRBV5-1 and TRBJ2-7, with 8 bases fitting TRBD2. After removal of 0 bases from V and 2 bases from J, the junction contained 1 base not matched to a gene. CDR1 is SGHRS, CDR2 YFSETQ, per germline. The CDR3 spans 14 residues. CDR3 residues: CASSLGREAYEQYF. The CDR3 region has the DNA TGCGCCAGCAGCTTGGGGCGGGAGGCCTACGAGCAGTACTTC.

V and J are TRBV7-3 and TRBJ1-1; D possibly corresponds to TRBD1 (6 bases). V gave up 0 bases and J gave up 9 bases, with 23 bases separating them. Germline CDR1 reads SGHTA; CDR2 reads FQGTGA. CDR3 length: 17 amino acids. CDR3 residues: CASSLTGSAGGREKAFF. CDR3 DNA sequence: TGTGCCAGCAGCTTAACCGGGTCGGCCGGGGGGCGCGAAAAAGCTTTCTTT.

The rearrangement uses TRBV29-1 and TRBJ1-1; 9 bases agree with TRBD1. This CDR3 contains 13 residues. After removal of 6 bases from V and 3 bases from J, the junction contained 5 bases not matched to a gene. CDR1 is SQVTM, CDR2 ANQGSEA, per germline. The CDR3: CSVAGQGHTEAFF. The CDR3 DNA reads TGCAGCGTCGCTGGACAGGGGCACACTGAAGCTTTCTTT.

A single count supports this clone. One end of the junction does not line up with germline, which may come from a read error. This chain uses TRBV7-8 with TRBJ1-2; no clear D. Germline V gives CDR1 SGHVS, CDR2 FQNEAQ. The CDR3 is 13 amino acids. In DNA form, the CDR3 reads TGTGCCAGCAGCAATCACGGGAACTATGGCTACGCCTTC. This codes for CASSNHGNYGYAF.

This CDR3 is CASSLTGTSGRIEQFF. CDR3 nucleotide sequence: TGTGCCAGCAGTTTAACCGGGACTAGCGGGAGAATTGAGCAGTTCTTC. The chain joins TRBV28 to TRBJ2-1, with 14 bases identical to TRBD2. The CDR3 totals 16 residues. Trimming took 2 bases from V and 9 from J; bases not matched to a gene: 6. Germline V gene data show CDR1 as MDHEN and CDR2 as SYDVKM.

This clone showed up just once. The CDR3 spells CASSIDTRYGYTF. The CDR3 DNA sequence: TGTGCCAGCAGCATTGACACCCGCTATGGCTACACCTTC. The V call is TRBV7-2, the J call TRBJ1-2; D is uncertain. Germline V gives CDR1 SGHTA, CDR2 FQGNSA. CDR3 size: 13 residues. V lost 5 bases and J lost 4, with 11 bases in between.

This clone was detected once. The chain carries TRBV7-8 and TRBJ1-5; TRBD1 agrees at 9 bases. This CDR3 is built from 20 residues. V shed 3 bases, J shed 3 bases, and the junction held 18 bases outside the gene matches. CDR1 and CDR2 (germline): SGHVS, FQNEAQ. As DNA, the CDR3 is TGTGCCAGCAGCTTTTTCGACGGGACAGGGTCCAGTTGGGACAATCAGCCCCAGCATTTT. Translated: CASSFFDGTGSSWDNQPQHF.

The DNA of the CDR3 is TGTGCCAGCAGCCTAGACAGCCGCTCCTACAATGAGCAGTTCTTC. Amino acid sequence: CASSLDSRSYNEQFF. The J gene is TRBJ2-1, the V gene TRBV7-3; TRBD1 is a possible D gene (5 bases). CDR3 length: 15 residues. Germline values: CDR1 SGHTA, CDR2 FQGTGA. The V gene lost 5 bases and the J gene lost 0 bases, with 11 bases spanning the gap.

The chain joins TRBV10-2 to TRBJ2-1; weak D call: TRBD2 (7 bases). V was pared by 10 bases and J by 0 bases, with 16 bases between. The CDR3 has 15 amino acids. Germline V CDR1 and CDR2: WSHSY, SAAADI. CDR3 amino acids: CATLGGRASYNEQFF. In DNA form, the CDR3 reads TGCGCCACCCTAGGGGGGAGGGCCTCCTACAATGAGCAGTTCTTC.

This clone was detected only a few times. Lacking the conserved final phenylalanine or tryptophan, this CDR3 likely reflects a read error. The DNA is left out, because the CDR3 cannot be placed on it with certainty; the CDR3 is given as TCRdb lists it. This chain joins TRBV28 and TRBJ1-1; the D segment call TRBD1 is taken from the table without a DNA check. The germline V gene encodes CDR1 MDHEN and CDR2 SYDVKM. Inclusive of both ends, the CDR3 amounts to 12 amino acids. CDR3 sequence reads: CASRPGQGLKIL.

V gene TRBV4-3 combines with J gene TRBJ2-6, with 8 bases fitting TRBD2. The V gene's germline CDR1 is LGHNA and CDR2 YSLEER. V trimming: 3 bases; J trimming: 0 bases; junction bases outside the gene matches: 16. There are 21 residues in the CDR3. The CDR3 loop is CASSQAPLGAGGLSGANVLTF. Written as DNA, the CDR3 is TGCGCCAGCAGCCAGGCACCTTTAGGGGCGGGAGGTCTCTCTGGGGCCAACGTCCTGACTTTC.